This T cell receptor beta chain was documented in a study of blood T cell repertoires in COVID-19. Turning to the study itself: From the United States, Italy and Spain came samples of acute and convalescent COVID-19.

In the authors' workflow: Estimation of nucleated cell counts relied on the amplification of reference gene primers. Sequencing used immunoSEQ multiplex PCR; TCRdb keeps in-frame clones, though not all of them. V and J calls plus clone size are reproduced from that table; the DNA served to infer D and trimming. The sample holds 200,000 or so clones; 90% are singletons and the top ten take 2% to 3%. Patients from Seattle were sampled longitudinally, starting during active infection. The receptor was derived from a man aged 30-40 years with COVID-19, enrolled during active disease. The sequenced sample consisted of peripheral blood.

CDR3 coding DNA: TGTGCCAGCTCACGTCCCGTCGGGATCTATGGCTACACCTTC. This encodes CASSRPVGIYGYTF. The chain carries TRBV18 and TRBJ1-2; D ambiguous. V was cut by 4 bases and J by 4 bases, with 13 bases left in between. Germline CDR1 KGHSH, CDR2 LQKENI. There are 14 residues in the CDR3.